The present TCR beta chain was sequenced within a study of cytomegalovirus exposure and HLA in healthy donors. Germline-derived CDR1 and CDR2 are LGHNA and YNFKEQ. The CDR3 has 15 residues. The V end was cut by 0 bases, the J end by 2 bases, with 10 bases between. Details on this clone: Its antigen is not known.

PCR primers comprised 60 Vbeta and 13 Jbeta primers. The table came from immunoSEQ multiplex PCR; TCRdb's copy has only in-frame clones and leaves some out. There are under 100,000 clones in the sample; 60% to 85% occur only once, and approximately 2% lies in the top ten. Study-wide results and caveats: Specificity for CMV antigens was confirmed in vitro for a few of the CMV-associated chains.

The origin of this receptor is a boy under 18 in good health and CMV-seronegative. V is TRBV4-2 and J is TRBJ2-5; D possibly corresponds to TRBD2 (5 bases). Sequencing was done on a sample of PBMCs. In DNA, the CDR3 is TGTGCCAGCAGCCAAGAGGCGGGCTATCAAGAGACCCAGTACTTC. Translated: CASSQEAGYQETQYF.